Following are 27 T cell receptor beta chains from one sample sequenced in a study of T cells after yellow fever vaccination. TCRdb used MiXCR to reprocess the 5' RACE reads, holding one entry per CDR3 protein. The sample carries a few hundred thousand distinct CDR3 sequences, about 19% recorded once. This sample comprised PBMCs, obtained before the yellow fever booster vaccination. The receptors come from a man between 18 and 29 years old who received the YFV17D yellow fever vaccine.

The rearrangement joins TRBV6-5 to TRBJ2-7, with D perhaps being TRBD1 or TRBD2 (5 bases each). There are 13 residues in the CDR3. Looked up from germline, CDR1 is MNHEY and CDR2 is SVGAGI. Trimming cost V 9 bases and J 1 base, with 13 bases left between them. CDR3 sequence: CARDGTQSYEQYV. The CDR3 DNA is TGTGCCAGGGACGGGACCCAATCCTACGAGCAGTACGTC.

In this sample, this clonotype turned up a few times. The chain recombines TRBV9 with TRBJ2-3; D gene uncertain. The CDR3 has 16 amino acids. Trimming shortened V by 0 bases and J by 2 bases, and 13 bases separated the two germline ends. Germline V gives CDR1 SGDLS, CDR2 YYNGEE. As DNA, the CDR3 is TGTGCCAGCAGCGTAGTAGTGAACCCCCTCACAGATACGCAGTATTTT. It translates to CASSVVVNPLTDTQYF. Based on the CDR3 plus reference TRBV9 and TRBJ2-3, the full variable domain is DSGVTQTPKHLITATGQRVTLRCSPRSGDLSVYWYQQSLDQGLQFLIQYYNGEERAKGNILERFSAQQFPDLHSELNLSSLELGDSALYFCASSVVVNPLTDTQYFGPGTRLTVL.

This clonotype was recorded a few times. This chain links TRBV20-1 with TRBJ2-7; D is possibly TRBD2 (6 bases). The V gene's germline CDR1 is DFQATT and CDR2 SNEGSKA (reference sequence). This CDR3 is built from 13 residues. The germline V and J ends were trimmed by 3 bases and 3 bases, with 12 bases remaining between them. Here the CDR3 DNA reads TGCAGTGCTAGCGGGGGATACCGCTACGAGCAGTACTTC. Translating it yields CSASGGYRYEQYF.

This clonotype was found a few times. The rearrangement links TRBV9 to TRBJ1-2; no clear D gene. The V gene lost 3 bases and the J gene lost 2 bases, with 5 bases spanning the gap. This CDR3 has 12 residues. CDR1 SGDLS and CDR2 YYNGEE come from the germline V gene. CDR3 in amino acids: CASSAQNYGYTF. The CDR3 nucleotides read TGTGCCAGCAGCGCCCAAAACTATGGCTACACCTTC.

This clonotype occurred a few times. The chain couples TRBV7-2 to TRBJ1-4, with TRBD1 matching over 9 bases. Germline CDR1 and CDR2: SGHTA and FQGNSA. V gave up 4 bases and J gave up 2 bases; unmatched junction bases: 5. The CDR3 is made up of 16 amino acids. CDR3 loop: CASSSQGAGTNEKLFF. As DNA, the CDR3 is TGTGCCAGCAGCTCACAGGGGGCCGGGACTAATGAAAAACTGTTTTTT.

The chain employs TRBV4-2 and TRBJ1-2; no reliable D call. This CDR3 comprises 14 residues. Germline assignment: CDR1 LGHNA and CDR2 YNFKEQ. V was pared by 0 bases and J by 6 bases, with 11 bases between. CDR3 in DNA: TGTGCCAGCAGCCAAGATAGACCGACCCATGGCTACACCTTC. As protein: CASSQDRPTHGYTF.

This clonotype was seen only a few times. The chain has TRBV20-1 and TRBJ2-2, with D perhaps TRBD1 (5 bases). The CDR3 has 15 amino acids. V lost 0 bases, J lost 3 bases, and 11 bases lay in between. Germline assignment: CDR1 DFQATT and CDR2 SNEGSKA (reference sequence). In nucleotides, the CDR3 is TGCAGTGCTAGAGATCAGGGATGGGACACCGGGGAGCTGTTTTTT. Encoded protein: CSARDQGWDTGELFF.

V and J are TRBV4-3 and TRBJ1-1; D gene uncertain. Per the germline V gene, CDR1 is LGHNA and CDR2 is YSLEER. V gave up 0 bases and J gave up 0 bases, with 11 bases separating them. The CDR3 consists of 16 residues. This CDR3 is CASSQDLLRVNTEAFF. CDR3 bases: TGCGCCAGCAGCCAAGATCTTTTACGGGTGAACACTGAAGCTTTCTTT.

This clonotype was observed once. The genes are TRBV5-1 and TRBJ1-3, with a weak D call TRBD1 (5 bases). Trimming removed 0 bases at V and 4 bases at J, with 11 bases between. The CDR3 contains 15 residues. Germline CDR1 reads SGHRS; CDR2 reads YFSETQ. The CDR3 coding sequence is TGCGCCAGCAGCTTGGCAGGGAGACTCGGAAACACCATATATTTT. This encodes CASSLAGRLGNTIYF.

The gene calls are TRBV18 and TRBJ2-4; D is undetermined. CDR1 and CDR2 from the germline V gene are KGHSH and LQKENI. Trimming pared 8 bases from V and 6 bases from J, leaving 17 bases between. This CDR3 is 14 amino acids long. CDR3 coding DNA: TGTGCCAGCACACGGTCCGCGGAAACAAACATTCAGTACTTC. This translates into CASTRSAETNIQYF.

The gene calls are TRBV5-1 and TRBJ2-1, with D tentatively TRBD1 (5 bases). Germline CDR1 reads SGHRS; CDR2 reads YFSETQ. The CDR3 is made up of 13 amino acids. V shed 0 bases and J shed 10 bases, with 11 bases lying between them. The CDR3 loop is CASSLAGAREQFF. CDR3 bases: TGCGCCAGCAGCTTGGCTGGGGCTAGGGAGCAGTTCTTC.

The gene calls are TRBV6-5 and TRBJ2-7; 9 positions match TRBD1. The CDR3 loop spans 15 amino acids. Losses at the gene ends were 1 base for V and 3 bases for J; bases not matched to a gene: 4. Germline CDR1 MNHEY, CDR2 SVGAGI. The CDR3 here is CASSYLTGGGYEQYF. The CDR3, as DNA: TGTGCCAGCAGTTACTTGACAGGGGGAGGCTACGAGCAGTACTTC.

The gene calls are TRBV4-3 and TRBJ2-5; D possibly corresponds to TRBD2 (5 bases). Germline V gene data show CDR1 as LGHNA and CDR2 as YSLEER. V lost 1 base, J lost 5 bases, and 8 bases lay in between. The CDR3 extends over 13 amino acids. For the CDR3, the DNA is TGCGCCAGCAGCCAAGTCCCGGGGGAGACCCAGTACTTC. This sequence encodes CASSQVPGETQYF.

This sequence joins TRBV20-1 and TRBJ2-2; weak D call: TRBD1 (6 bases). This CDR3 region has 14 residues. Trimming stripped 0 bases from V and 7 bases from J, with 12 bases between. Germline lookup yields CDR1 DFQATT and CDR2 SNEGSKA (reference sequence). CDR3 DNA: TGCAGTGCTAGAGATACGAGGGGACACGGGGAGCTGTTTTTT. This gives the protein CSARDTRGHGELFF.

V and J are TRBV4-3 and TRBJ2-7; D is ambiguous. The V gene's germline CDR1 is LGHNA and CDR2 YSLEER. The CDR3 extends over 14 amino acids. V gave up 1 base and J gave up 2 bases, with 9 bases separating them. The CDR3 DNA reads TGCGCCAGCAGCCAAGCGCAGTCCCCCTACGAGCAGTACTTC. Amino acid sequence: CASSQAQSPYEQYF.

This clonotype was observed at least ten times. The V gene is TRBV7-9, the J gene TRBJ2-3; D possibly corresponds to TRBD2 (5 bases). V lost 0 bases and J 0 bases, leaving 7 bases between the germline ends. Germline-derived CDR1 and CDR2 are SEHNR and FQNEAQ (reference sequence). The CDR3 consists of 15 residues. In nucleotides, the CDR3 is TGTGCCAGCAGCTTAGCTAGCGTTAGCACAGATACGCAGTATTTT. It codes for CASSLASVSTDTQYF.

This clonotype was recorded at least ten times. V usage is TRBV7-2 and J usage is TRBJ1-2; D might be TRBD1 (5 bases). This CDR3 has 14 residues. The germline V and J ends were trimmed by 0 bases and 7 bases, with 12 bases remaining between them. Germline V gene lookup returns CDR1 SGHTA and CDR2 FQGNSA. CDR3 in amino acids: CASSLAGGGSGYTF. CDR3 DNA sequence: TGTGCCAGCAGCTTAGCCGGCGGGGGGAGTGGCTACACCTTC.

Concerning this clonotype: The junction does not match germline at one end; this may be a read error. The genes are TRBV12-3 or TRBV12-4 and TRBJ2-3; 9 bases are shared with TRBD2. The CDR3 is 13 residues long. The CDR3 loop reads CGVGGGAPDTQYF. CDR3 nucleotide sequence: TGCGGGGTCGGCGGGGGGGCTCCGGATACGCAGTATTTT.

The sample holds a few counts of this clonotype. The chain carries TRBV5-1 and TRBJ1-5; TRBD1 aligns across 7 bases. V lost 3 bases, J lost 3 bases, and 3 bases stayed unmatched. CDR1 and CDR2 from the germline V gene are SGHRS and YFSETQ. The CDR3 loop spans 14 amino acids. CDR3 sequence: CASSSGTDNQPQHF. As DNA, the CDR3 is TGCGCCAGCAGCTCCGGGACAGACAATCAGCCCCAGCATTTT.

The V gene is TRBV7-9, the J gene TRBJ2-3; TRBD1 matches 9 bases. The CDR3 is 16 residues long. V was pared by 4 bases and J by 5 bases, with 10 bases of the junction left unmatched. In germline, CDR1 is SEHNR, CDR2 FQNEAQ (reference sequence). Here the CDR3 reads CASSSRTGEAEDTQYF. The CDR3 DNA is TGTGCCAGCAGCTCCAGGACAGGGGAAGCTGAAGATACGCAGTATTTT. The full variable domain, its missing parts supplied by reference TRBV7-9 and TRBJ2-3, is DTGVSQNPRHKITKRGQNVTFRCDPISEHNRLYWYRQTLGQGPEFLTYFQNEAQLEKSRLLSDRFSAERPKGSFSTLEIQRTEQGDSAMYLCASSSRTGEAEDTQYFGPGTRLTVL.

The chain has TRBV15 and TRBJ1-2, with 8 bases aligning to TRBD1. Per the germline V gene, CDR1 is LNHNV and CDR2 is YYDKDF (reference sequence). V shed 2 bases and J 7 bases; nucleotides not matched to a gene: 12. This CDR3 contains 16 residues. CDR3 loop: CATSRKIDRGNGGYTF. Here the CDR3 DNA reads TGTGCCACCAGCAGAAAAATAGACAGGGGCAATGGTGGCTACACCTTC. Supplemented by reference TRBV15 and TRBJ1-2, the full variable domain reads DAMVIQNPRYQVTQFGKPVTLSCSQTLNHNVMYWYQQKSSQAPKLLFHYYDKDFNNEADTPDNFQSRRPNTSFCFLDIRSPGLGDTAMYLCATSRKIDRGNGGYTFGSGTRLTVV.

The chain employs TRBV20-1 and TRBJ1-1; D is unresolved. This CDR3 has 13 amino acids. Germline V gives CDR1 DFQATT, CDR2 SNEGSKA (reference sequence). V was clipped by 2 bases and J by 5 bases, with 12 bases between them. The CDR3 region has the DNA TGCAGTGCTAGAAAGGACTTGGAGACTGAAGCTTTCTTT. Translating gives CSARKDLETEAFF.

This sequence joins TRBV5-1 and TRBJ2-3; D gene unclear. The ends were cut back, 0 bases at V and 3 bases at J, with 8 bases in the middle. The CDR3 length is 14 residues. Germline V gives CDR1 SGHRS, CDR2 YFSETQ. This chain's CDR3 is CASSLVPDTDTQYF. The CDR3 DNA follows: TGCGCCAGCAGCTTGGTACCAGATACAGATACGCAGTATTTT.

The chain uses TRBV28 and TRBJ2-5; the match to TRBD2 covers 10 bases. Germline CDR1 is MDHEN and CDR2 is SYDVKM. With 7 bases clipped from V and 5 bases from J, the junction kept 10 bases outside the gene matches. This CDR3 has 15 amino acids. The CDR3, as DNA: TGTGCCAGCACCTCTGGCAGCGGGGGGGCCGAGACCCAGTACTTC. This sequence encodes CASTSGSGGAETQYF.

This clonotype has ten or more counts. The rearrangement links TRBV5-6 to TRBJ2-2; 9 bases match TRBD2. Germline values: CDR1 SGHDT, CDR2 YYEEEE. J lost 4 bases, V lost 1 base, and 14 bases had no gene match. The CDR3 covers 19 residues. CDR3 sequence reads: CASSLRRLAGQLSTGELFF. The CDR3 DNA sequence: TGTGCCAGCAGCTTGCGGCGTCTAGCGGGGCAACTATCCACCGGGGAGCTGTTTTTT.

This clonotype was detected many times. This chain joins TRBV4-3 and TRBJ1-1, with 10 bases that match TRBD1. Trimming at V came to 1 base and at J to 1 base, leaving 12 bases not matched to a gene. This CDR3 has 19 residues. Germline V lookup: CDR1 LGHNA, CDR2 YSLEER. As DNA, the CDR3 is TGCGCCAGCAGCCAAGTGGGACAGGGGTCACCAATCGGGAACACTGAAGCTTTCTTT. Translating it yields CASSQVGQGSPIGNTEAFF.

V gene TRBV20-1 combines with J gene TRBJ2-3, with 7 bases matching TRBD1. Trimming removed 0 bases from V and 2 bases from J; junction bases left unmatched: 5. This CDR3 has 15 residues. CDR1 is DFQATT, CDR2 SNEGSKA, per germline (reference sequence). For the CDR3, the DNA is TGCAGTGCTAGAGATAGCAGGGGGTTCACAGATACGCAGTATTTT. Its protein is CSARDSRGFTDTQYF.